These 20 T cell receptor beta chains were sequenced from one sample in a study of response to subunit inactivated influenza vaccine. Each CDR3 protein gets one entry after TCRdb re-called the RT-PCR reads with MiXCR. The data show 650,000 to 800,000 distinct CDR3 sequences, 11% to 15% seen once. The material sequenced was PBMCs from blood, taken 14 to 15 days before vaccination. The receptors come from a man between 50 and 59 years old who received an inactivated influenza vaccine.

This clonotype has just a few counts. The chain's CDR3 is CASSLVRIVDTGELFF. The CDR3 region has the DNA TGTGCCAGCAGTTTAGTCCGGATCGTGGACACCGGGGAGCTGTTTTTT. The chain joins TRBV12-3 or TRBV12-4 to TRBJ2-2; no reliable D call. The CDR3 runs 16 residues. Deletions cut 1 base from V and 3 bases from J, with 12 bases between.

In its sample, this clonotype was seen a few times. The CDR3 sequence: CASSFSFPTRQVNTGELFF. The DNA of the CDR3 is TGCGCCAGCAGCTTTAGCTTCCCGACTAGACAGGTCAACACCGGGGAGCTGTTTTTT. The rearrangement links TRBV5-1 to TRBJ2-2; either TRBD1 or TRBD2 may supply D (6 bases each). The V end was cut by 2 bases, the J end by 2 bases, with 22 bases between. Germline CDR1 SGHRS, CDR2 YFSETQ. This CDR3 contains 19 residues.

This clonotype came up a few times. The chain joins TRBV4-2 to TRBJ1-2, with 7 bases fitting TRBD1. The germline gives CDR1 LGHNA, CDR2 YNFKEQ. This CDR3 comprises 14 residues. The V and J ends lost 0 bases and 3 bases, in that order; junction bases with no gene match: 1. The CDR3 DNA sequence: TGTGCCAGCAGCCAAGATGGGACAGACTATGGCTACACCTTC. It yields the protein CASSQDGTDYGYTF.

The genes are TRBV5-6 and TRBJ2-2; 10 nucleotides agree with TRBD1. The CDR3 sequence is 16 residues long. The germline CDR1 and CDR2 sequences are SGHDT and YYEEEE. The trim removed 2 bases at V and 6 bases at J, leaving 7 bases unmatched. In DNA form, the CDR3 reads TGTGCCAGCAGCTTATTGGGGACAGGGGATTCCGGGGAGCTGTTTTTT. Translating it yields CASSLLGTGDSGELFF.

The chain recombines TRBV14 with TRBJ2-2; no firm D call. The germline V gene encodes CDR1 SGHDN and CDR2 FVKESK. The CDR3 covers 14 residues. The V and J ends lost 0 bases and 5 bases respectively, with 7 bases between them. This CDR3 reads CASSQEVKTGELFF. CDR3 DNA sequence: TGTGCCAGCAGCCAAGAGGTGAAGACCGGGGAGCTGTTTTTT.

This clonotype has at least ten counts. The rearrangement joins TRBV6-2 or TRBV6-3 to TRBJ1-4, with D perhaps matching TRBD1 (6 bases). The CDR3 totals 15 residues. Trimming stripped 2 bases from V and 7 bases from J, with 14 bases between. Germline CDR1 is MNHEY and CDR2 is SVGEGT. In DNA form, the CDR3 reads TGTGCCAGCAGTTACCTACAGGGCTCGGGTGAAAAACTGTTTTTT. Translation: CASSYLQGSGEKLFF.

The chain recombines TRBV7-3 with TRBJ1-2; 9 nucleotides match TRBD1. J was trimmed by 4 bases and V by 0 bases; bases with no gene match: 6. The CDR3 totals 16 residues. CDR1 and CDR2 from the germline V gene are SGHTA and FQGTGA. CDR3 amino acids: CASSLTGEGQGYGYTF. The CDR3 nucleotides read TGTGCCAGCAGCTTAACCGGAGAGGGACAGGGCTATGGCTACACCTTC.

There are a few counts of this clonotype. A much larger clone differs by one base, so this may be a read error. J is TRBJ2-1 and V is TRBV7-9; D assignment may be TRBD1 or TRBD2 (6 bases each). Germline CDR1 is SEHNR and CDR2 is FQNEAQ (reference sequence). V was pared by 1 base and J by 6 bases, with 19 bases between. This CDR3 is built from 17 residues. CDR3 in DNA: TGTGCCAGCAGCTTAGAAACCGGGGGCTTGAGTAGCAATGAGCAGTTCTTC. It yields the protein CASSLETGGLSSNEQFF.

V and J are TRBV20-1 and TRBJ2-1; no clear D. Germline assignment: CDR1 DFQATT and CDR2 SNEGSKA (reference sequence). V was pared by 0 bases and J by 9 bases, with 6 bases between. The CDR3 is 11 amino acids. CDR3 in amino acids: CSARDMSEQFF. The CDR3 DNA sequence: TGCAGTGCTAGAGATATGAGTGAGCAGTTCTTC.

The chain combines TRBV12-5 with TRBJ2-5, with D perhaps TRBD2 (6 bases). Trimming shortened V by 4 bases and J by 4 bases, and 10 bases separated the two germline ends. The length of the CDR3 is 13 residues. The germline V gene has CDR1 LGHNT and CDR2 FRNRAP. In DNA form, the CDR3 reads TGTGCTAGTGGTTACGGGGGTGGAGAGACCCAGTACTTC. Translated, it gives CASGYGGGETQYF.

This clonotype turned up a few times. The chain employs TRBV28 and TRBJ1-5, with 8 bases matching TRBD1. CDR3 length: 16 residues. CDR1 is MDHEN, CDR2 SYDVKM, per germline. V lost 6 bases, J lost 4 bases, and 11 bases stayed unmatched. As DNA, the CDR3 is TGTGCCAGCAGCCTAAGGACAGGGAGAGCGAATCAGCCCCAGCATTTT. This codes for CASSLRTGRANQPQHF.

This clonotype was recorded many times. The genes are TRBV7-6 and TRBJ1-4; perhaps TRBD1 as D (6 bases). The V end lost 2 bases, the J end lost 8 bases, and 15 bases lay between the germline ends. Germline V lookup: CDR1 SGHVS, CDR2 FNYEAQ. The CDR3 spans 15 residues. The CDR3 nucleotides read TGTGCCAGCAGCTTAACCCAGGGGCTGGGGGAAAAACTGTTTTTT. It specifies CASSLTQGLGEKLFF.

The chain has TRBV6-1 and TRBJ2-2; perhaps TRBD2 as D (6 bases). Germline V gene sequence: CDR1 MNHNS, CDR2 SASEGT. V lost 9 bases, J lost 4 bases, and 21 bases lay in between. The CDR3 sequence is 16 residues long. The CDR3 loop is CASTRAPGVGTGELFF. CDR3 sequence (DNA): TGTGCCAGTACCCGGGCCCCGGGAGTGGGCACCGGGGAGCTGTTTTTT.

The J gene is TRBJ1-2, the V gene TRBV12-3 or TRBV12-4; D unresolved. The V gene lost 5 bases and the J gene lost 5 bases, with 18 bases spanning the gap. The CDR3 consists of 15 residues. The CDR3 DNA is TGTGCCAGCAGTCCGGTGCCGGAAAGGGCGTATGGCTACACCTTC. This encodes CASSPVPERAYGYTF.

The sample holds a few counts of this clonotype. This sequence joins TRBV18 and TRBJ1-3; D uncertain. Per the germline V gene, CDR1 is KGHSH and CDR2 is LQKENI. CDR3 length: 13 residues. Between the trimmed V and J ends, which lost 8 bases and 6 bases, there was a span of 14 bases. The CDR3 loop reads CASQDRRENTIYF. CDR3 DNA sequence: TGTGCCAGCCAGGACCGGAGGGAAAACACCATATATTTT.

The rearrangement joins TRBV6-2 or TRBV6-3 to TRBJ1-5; D is unresolved. The CDR3 consists of 15 residues. Per germline, CDR1 MNHEY and CDR2 SVGEGT. Deletions cut 7 bases from V and 2 bases from J, with 15 bases between. The CDR3 reads CASTTGAWGNQPQHF. Here the CDR3 DNA reads TGTGCCAGCACGACGGGTGCGTGGGGCAATCAGCCCCAGCATTTT.

The chain links TRBV7-2 to TRBJ2-1; 9 bases are shared with TRBD2. Germline values: CDR1 SGHTA, CDR2 FQGNSA. V gave up 0 bases and J gave up 9 bases; unmatched junction bases: 9. This CDR3 spans 16 amino acids. The CDR3 sequence: CASSLAFRTSEGEQFF. The DNA for the CDR3 is TGTGCCAGCAGCTTAGCGTTTAGGACTAGCGAGGGTGAGCAGTTCTTC.

The V call is TRBV2, the J call TRBJ2-1, with TRBD2 matching over 7 bases. Looked up from germline, CDR1 is SNHLY and CDR2 is FYNNEI. V shed 1 base and J 7 bases; nucleotides not matched to a gene: 4. The CDR3 runs 14 residues. CDR3 coding DNA: TGTGCCAGCAGTGAAGGGACTAGGATAAATGAGCAGTTCTTC. It translates to CASSEGTRINEQFF.

In the case of this clonotype: Germline is not matched at one junction end, which may reflect a read error. The rearrangement joins TRBV12-3 or TRBV12-4 to TRBJ2-1; D is unresolved. CDR3 length: 13 residues. The CDR3 region has the DNA TGTGCCAGCAGTTCCTGGCCCTACGATGAGCAGTTCTTC. Translating gives CASSSWPYDEQFF.

Ten or more counts support this clonotype. V usage is TRBV30 and J usage is TRBJ2-7; tentative D call: TRBD1 (6 bases). Germline values: CDR1 GTSNPN, CDR2 SVGIG (reference sequence). The CDR3 runs 12 residues. Trimming removed 1 base from V and 10 bases from J, with 14 bases in between. This CDR3 is CAWSGEQGVQYF. The DNA for the CDR3 is TGTGCCTGGAGTGGAGAACAGGGAGTCCAGTACTTC.